This T cell receptor (beta chain) emerged from a study of cytomegalovirus exposure and HLA in healthy donors. Study-level results: Differences between HLA loci emerged in a later analysis of TCR association rates, with DRB1 most and HLA-C fewest.

Germline CDR1 and CDR2: SGHRS and YFSETQ. The CDR3 contains 16 residues. V lost 4 bases and J lost 1; bases outside the gene matches: 7. As regards this clone: Its target is not known.

PCR involved 60 Vbeta and 13 Jbeta primers. Assay used: immunoSEQ multiplex PCR; TCRdb lists only in-frame clones, some missing. In the table there are tens of thousands of clones, less than 80% of which are singletons. Among the donors, all were healthy bone marrow donors. The J gene is TRBJ2-2, the V gene TRBV5-1, with TRBD1 matching 7 bases. The sample comprised PBMCs. This TCR was sampled from a woman aged 40 to 49 in good health and CMV-seropositive. CDR3: CASSPFRTGNTGELFF. The CDR3 coding sequence is TGCGCCAGCAGCCCGTTCAGGACAGGGAACACCGGGGAGCTGTTTTTT.